This T cell receptor (beta chain) was sequenced for a study of CD8 T cells in ankylosing spondylitis. Study-level results: Disease-linked clones displayed a CD8+ phenotype and appeared relatively rarely in peripheral blood. Among TCR beta sequences, a motif of under ten highly homologous variants appeared characteristic of ankylosing spondylitis blood. Within matched ankylosing spondylitis synovial fluid, disease-linked clones were reportedly significantly enriched. Existing reports had already noted some motif variants in reactive arthritis synovial fluid and blood.

The germline V gene has CDR1 SQVTM and CDR2 ANQGSEA. There are 12 residues in the CDR3. Trimming took 8 bases from V and 4 from J, leaving 13 bases between them. Details on this clonotype: Its antigen is not identified.

Quantitative 5'-RACE with molecular barcodes was used to make the TCR beta libraries. One entry per CDR3 protein, called by TCRdb with MiXCR from the 5' RACE reads. The sample contains roughly 700,000 distinct CDR3 sequences, 19% of which appear only once. This TCR was sampled from a male donor with ankylosing spondylitis. V usage is TRBV29-1 and J usage is TRBJ2-3; D gene ambiguous. The sample taken for sequencing was blood, either unsorted or a sorted T cell fraction (not recorded which). CDR3 DNA sequence: TGCAGCACCGTGGGGTCCGCAGATACGCAGTATTTT. Protein sequence: CSTVGSADTQYF.